Listed here are 4 T cell receptor beta chains from one sample, sequenced in a study of CD8 T cells in ankylosing spondylitis. The antigens for these receptors are not known. Study results and caveats: For ankylosing spondylitis blood, a TCR beta motif of roughly 8 highly homologous variants appeared characteristic.

TCRdb reprocessed the 5' RACE reads via MiXCR and lists one record per CDR3 protein. The table lists 450,000 or so distinct CDR3 sequences, roughly 25% of them singletons. Sequenced sample: blood, either unsorted or a sorted T cell fraction (not recorded which). These TCRs come from a male donor with ankylosing spondylitis.

The rearrangement uses TRBV6-1 and TRBJ2-7, with 10 bases matching TRBD2. This CDR3 contains 19 residues. In germline, CDR1 is MNHNS, CDR2 SASEGT. V was clipped by 7 bases and J by 3 bases; unmatched bases: 21. The CDR3 spells CASNPPPTSGCLFHYEQYF. DNA of the CDR3: TGTGCCAGCAACCCTCCGCCGACTAGCGGGTGCCTCTTCCACTACGAGCAGTACTTC.

This clonotype was detected a few times. The gene calls are TRBV11-2 and TRBJ2-1, with 14 bases aligning to TRBD2. The V gene end was trimmed by 4 bases and the J gene end by 8 bases; junction bases not matched to a gene: 4. This CDR3 has 15 residues. Germline V gives CDR1 SGHAT, CDR2 FQNNGV. DNA of the CDR3: TGTGCCAGCAGCTCCGGGACTAGCGGGAGCCATGAGCAGTTCTTC. Translated: CASSSGTSGSHEQFF. Combining the CDR3 with reference TRBV11-2 and TRBJ2-1 gives the whole variable domain EAGVAQSPRYKIIEKRQSVAFWCNPISGHATLYWYQQILGQGPKLLIQFQNNGVVDDSQLPKDRFSAERLKGVDSTLKIQPAKLEDSAVYLCASSSGTSGSHEQFFGPGTRLTVL.

The V call is TRBV20-1, the J call TRBJ1-2; 8 bases fit TRBD1. The germline CDR1 and CDR2 sequences are DFQATT and SNEGSKA (reference sequence). The CDR3 is 13 residues long. DNA of the CDR3: TGCAGACCGGACAGGGAGGATAACTATGGCTACACCTTC. Translation gives CRPDREDNYGYTF.

The chain is built from TRBV10-2 and TRBJ2-3; 7 nucleotides align to TRBD2. Per the germline V gene, CDR1 is WSHSY and CDR2 is SAAADI. The CDR3 spans 15 residues. The junction had 10 bases not matched to a gene; V was cut back by 5 bases and J by 5 bases. The CDR3 sequence: CASSTWGEGVDTQYF. The CDR3, as DNA: TGCGCCAGCAGTACCTGGGGGGAGGGCGTAGATACGCAGTATTTT.